This T cell receptor beta chain came from a study of tumor and adjacent non-tumor tissue in lung cancer. At the level of the study: The cohort had 12 to 13 adenocarcinoma, a couple of squamous cell and 1 small cell patients. Study-wide results and limits: TCR diversity was significantly greater in tumor than normal lung tissue. Top 100 clones took a larger repertoire share in normal lung.

The CDR3 loop spans 14 amino acids. The germline V and J ends were trimmed by 5 bases and 3 bases, with 17 bases remaining between them. Germline V gene lookup returns CDR1 SQVTM and CDR2 ANQGSEA. A modified ARM-PCR protocol with three rounds of nested PCR amplified TCRbeta. TCRdb re-called the multiplex PCR reads with MiXCR, one entry per CDR3 protein. The repertoire includes more than 85,000 distinct CDR3 sequences, approximately 87% of them detected once, and 20% to 25% sits in the top ten. As regards this clonotype: The antigen is not known.

No cell sorting was done before RNA was extracted from the tissue. Newly diagnosed lung cancer patients had thoracic surgery in China, August–late 2014, without prior chemotherapy. Source material: lung tumor tissue. The source of this sequence is a man aged 65 to 79 with non-small cell lung cancer. The J gene is TRBJ2-7, the V gene TRBV29-1; perhaps D is TRBD1 or TRBD2 (5 bases each). Written as DNA, the CDR3 is TGCAGCGTTTTTAGGGCAGGGAGAATCTACGAGCAGTACTTC. Its protein is CSVFRAGRIYEQYF.